Listed below are T cell receptor beta chains from one sample, sequenced in a study of post-analysis software for immune sequencing data. TCRdb used MiXCR to reprocess the PCR reads, holding one entry per CDR3 protein. Seen here are about 160,000 distinct CDR3 sequences, about 37% observed once, and the top ten hold roughly 28%. Source: blood, taken after autologous hematopoietic stem cell transplantation. Every receptor here comes from a girl between 10 and 17 years old with multiple sclerosis. Both conserved end residues are part of each CDR3. The D gene is left open where the match is weak. Where a row states a size, it is once, few, many or the class of an expanded clone; other rows omit it.

TRBV7-9	TRBJ2-7	.	16	.	CASSLLGAEGSYEQYF	TGTGCCAGCAGCTTACTTGGTGCAGAGGGATCCTACGAGCAGTACTTC
TRBV15	TRBJ2-1	TRBD2	16	many	CATSRDGGLVHNEQFF	TGTGCCACCAGCAGAGATGGGGGACTAGTACACAATGAGCAGTTCTTC
TRBV20-1	TRBJ2-5	.	14	.	CSARDSGFGETQYF	TGCAGTGCTAGAGATTCTGGCTTTGGGGAGACCCAGTACTTC
TRBV3-1	TRBJ2-1	TRBD1	15	.	CASSAQGLGQETQFF	TGTGCCAGCAGCGCACAGGGGTTGGGACAAGAGACCCAGTTCTTC
TRBV6-2/TRBV6-3	TRBJ2-2	.	16	few	CASGRVGQKNTGELFF	TGTGCCAGCGGAAGAGTCGGACAGAAGAACACCGGGGAGCTGTTTTTT
TRBV7-2	TRBJ2-1	TRBD2	15	few	CASSPIAGAPAEQFF	TGTGCCAGCAGCCCTATAGCGGGGGCGCCCGCTGAGCAGTTCTTC
TRBV30	TRBJ2-5	TRBD2	14	.	CAWSPPTSEPVQYF	TGTGCCTGGAGTCCGCCGACTAGCGAACCCGTGCAGTACTTC
TRBV4-3	TRBJ2-2	.	20	.	CASSRLLGGGRVLNTGELFF	TGCGCCAGCAGCCGCCTCCTTGGGGGGGGCCGGGTGTTGAACACCGGGGAGCTGTTTTTT
TRBV2	TRBJ2-1	TRBD2	17	.	CASSEVLRASGRHEQFF	TGTGCCAGCAGTGAAGTCTTGAGGGCTAGCGGGCGCCATGAGCAGTTCTTC
TRBV18	TRBJ2-5	TRBD1	14	few	CASSLRQGQETQYF	TGTGCCAGCTCACTACGACAGGGCCAAGAGACCCAGTACTTC
TRBV28	TRBJ2-3	.	14	few	CASYDSSRDDTQYF	TGTGCCAGCTACGACTCCTCCCGGGACGATACGCAGTATTTT
TRBV12-3/TRBV12-4	TRBJ2-3	.	14	.	CASSLPSSPDTQYF	TGTGCCAGCAGTTTACCTAGCTCGCCAGATACGCAGTATTTT
TRBV14	TRBJ2-1	TRBD2	17	many	CASSPTGASGSHNEQFF	TGTGCCAGCAGCCCAACCGGAGCTAGCGGGAGTCACAATGAGCAGTTCTTC
TRBV6-1	TRBJ1-4	.	13	.	CASRPDLGEKLFF	TGTGCCAGCAGGCCGGATTTAGGAGAAAAACTGTTTTTT
TRBV27	TRBJ1-5	.	15	.	CASSFGGHSNQPQHF	TGTGCCAGCAGTTTCGGGGGGCATAGCAATCAGCCCCAGCATTTT
TRBV7-9	TRBJ1-4	.	13	.	CASSAKPYEKLFF	TGTGCCAGCAGCGCAAAACCCTATGAAAAACTGTTTTTT
TRBV7-2	TRBJ2-3	.	15	.	CASSLVIGWTDTQYF	TGTGCCAGCAGCTTAGTGATAGGCTGGACAGATACGCAGTATTTT
TRBV6-1	TRBJ2-7	TRBD1	15	.	CASRTSPQGSYEQYF	TGTGCCAGCAGGACCTCACCACAGGGGAGTTACGAGCAGTACTTC
TRBV9	TRBJ2-7	TRBD2	14	.	CASSVAGLADEQYF	TGTGCCAGCAGCGTAGCGGGACTAGCGGACGAGCAGTACTTC
TRBV7-9	TRBJ1-1	TRBD1	16	few	CASSHDRASMNTEAFF	TGTGCCAGCAGCCACGACAGGGCAAGCATGAACACTGAAGCTTTCTTT
TRBV5-1	TRBJ2-1	TRBD2	16	.	CASSAPSGSSYNEQFF	TGCGCCAGCAGCGCTCCTAGCGGGAGCAGCTACAATGAGCAGTTCTTC
TRBV12-3/TRBV12-4	TRBJ2-7	.	13	few	CASSLRGLWEQYF	TGTGCCAGCAGTTTGAGGGGTCTCTGGGAGCAGTACTTC
TRBV11-2	TRBJ2-7	TRBD2	19	few	CASTHGTSGRTALPYEQYF	TGTGCCAGCACCCACGGGACTAGCGGGAGAACGGCGCTCCCTTACGAGCAGTACTTC
TRBV7-8	TRBJ2-3	.	14	.	CASSVLTSTDTQYF	TGTGCCAGCAGCGTATTAACGAGCACAGATACGCAGTATTTT
TRBV5-1	TRBJ2-5	TRBD2	16	once	CASSPKLAGEYNEQYF	TGCGCCAGCAGCCCCAAACTAGCGGGGGAATATAATGAGCAGTACTTC
TRBV3-1	TRBJ2-4	TRBD2	14	many	CASSPSGIENIQYF	TGTGCCAGCAGCCCGAGCGGGATAGAAAACATTCAGTACTTC
TRBV5-1	TRBJ1-1	TRBD1	15	.	CASSPSTGENTEAFF	TGCGCCAGCAGCCCCTCGACAGGGGAGAACACTGAAGCTTTCTTT
TRBV7-9	TRBJ2-7	.	12	.	CASSLEGDEQYF	TGTGCCAGCAGCTTAGAAGGGGACGAGCAGTACTTC
TRBV20-1	TRBJ2-4	.	11	many	CSASSQNIQYF	TGCAGTGCTAGTTCCCAAAACATTCAGTACTTC
TRBV20-1	TRBJ2-7	.	8	.	CSARNPYF	TGCAGTGCTAGAAATCCGTACTTC
TRBV11-3	TRBJ2-1	.	14	few	CASSARPPPNEQFF	TGTGCCAGCAGCGCCAGACCCCCGCCTAATGAGCAGTTCTTC
TRBV20-1	TRBJ2-3	TRBD2	13	few	CSAKRGNTDTQYF	TGCAGTGCTAAGCGGGGAAACACAGATACGCAGTATTTT
TRBV9	TRBJ2-1	.	16	.	CASSDSVGGIYNEQFF	TGTGCCAGCAGCGACAGCGTGGGCGGGATATACAATGAGCAGTTCTTC